These 18 T cell receptor beta chains originate from one sample sequenced in a study of control samples from healthy donors and cancer patients. Some clones are missing from TCRdb's copy, which holds only in-frame ones; the method was immunoSEQ multiplex PCR. The table lists about 210,000 clones. What was sequenced was blood. The receptors were sampled from a woman aged 25 to 45 in good health.

The rearrangement joins TRBV2 to TRBJ2-1; 7 nucleotides match TRBD1. The CDR3 is 15 amino acids. Looked up from germline, CDR1 is SNHLY and CDR2 is FYNNEI. V shed 7 bases, J shed 5 bases, and the junction held 11 bases outside the gene matches. CDR3 nucleotide sequence: TGTGCCAGCAATAGCCAGGGGGTCGTAGACAATGAGCAGTTCTTC. Residues: CASNSQGVVDNEQFF.

This chain joins TRBV2 and TRBJ1-1, with D perhaps TRBD1 (6 bases). The CDR3 contains 13 residues. V was shortened by 6 bases and J by 1 base, with 9 bases between the two germline ends. The germline gives CDR1 SNHLY, CDR2 FYNNEI. The CDR3 reads CASRQGGNTEAFF. The DNA of the CDR3 is TGTGCCAGCAGGCAAGGGGGGAACACTGAAGCTTTCTTT.

The rearrangement uses TRBV12-3 or TRBV12-4 and TRBJ2-1; D not resolved. V lost 3 bases, J lost 6 bases, and 9 bases lay in between. The CDR3 length is 13 residues. CDR3 DNA sequence: TGTGCCAGCAGTTTCGGAGCAAGCAATGAGCAGTTCTTC. Translating it yields CASSFGASNEQFF.

This rearrangement joins TRBV10-3 to TRBJ1-3, with D hard to call. The CDR3 covers 16 residues. Per the germline V gene, CDR1 is ENHRY and CDR2 is SYGVKD. The germline V and J ends were trimmed by 2 bases and 0 bases, with 11 bases remaining between them. CDR3 protein: CAISERDGFSGNTIYF. CDR3 nucleotide sequence: TGTGCCATCAGTGAGAGGGATGGATTCTCTGGAAACACCATATATTTT.

The J gene is TRBJ2-1, the V gene TRBV2; 7 bases agree with TRBD1. The CDR3 runs to 13 residues. Trimming cost V 6 bases and J 4 bases; bases outside gene matches: 3. Germline CDR1 is SNHLY and CDR2 is FYNNEI. The CDR3 sequence is CASSRQGYNEQFF. The CDR3 bases are TGTGCCAGCAGCCGACAGGGTTACAATGAGCAGTTCTTC.

This rearrangement joins TRBV4-3 to TRBJ2-7, with 8 bases identical to TRBD2. V lost 4 bases and J lost 1; bases outside the gene matches: 3. There are 14 residues in the CDR3. CDR1 LGHNA and CDR2 YSLEER come from the germline V gene. CDR3 residues: CASSPGLGSYEQYF. The CDR3 nucleotides are TGCGCCAGCAGCCCGGGACTAGGGTCCTACGAGCAGTACTTC.

The rearrangement joins TRBV28 to TRBJ1-5, with unresolved D. The V gene lost 10 bases and the J gene lost 1 base, with 8 bases spanning the gap. This CDR3 comprises 12 residues. Germline CDR1 reads MDHEN; CDR2 reads SYDVKM. The DNA for the CDR3 is TGTGCCACCGAACAGAGCAATCAGCCCCAGCATTTT. This translates into CATEQSNQPQHF.

The genes are TRBV6-2 or TRBV6-3 and TRBJ2-5; D possibly uses TRBD1 or TRBD2 (6 bases each). The CDR3 loop spans 14 amino acids. Germline V gene sequence: CDR1 MNHEY, CDR2 SVGEGT. Trimming pared 4 bases from V and 5 bases from J, leaving 14 bases between. This chain's CDR3 is CASSFSEGGETQYF. CDR3 sequence (DNA): TGTGCCAGCAGTTTCAGTGAAGGGGGGGAGACCCAGTACTTC.

Written as DNA, the CDR3 is TGTGCCAGTAAGAAAGGAGCGGGTCTCTCCTACGAGCAGTACTTC. Translated, it gives CASKKGAGLSYEQYF. The chain combines TRBV19 with TRBJ2-7; weak D call: TRBD2 (6 bases). Looked up from germline, CDR1 is LNHDA and CDR2 is SQIVND (reference sequence). V lost 7 bases and J lost 0, with 16 bases in between. This CDR3 contains 15 residues.

The V and J genes are TRBV6-5 and TRBJ2-5; either TRBD1 or TRBD2 may supply D (6 bases each). The V and J ends lost 7 bases and 5 bases respectively, with 14 bases between them. The germline CDR1 and CDR2 sequences are MNHEY and SVGAGI. CDR3 size: 13 residues. The CDR3 DNA reads TGTGCCAGCACCCCGGGGGCGTCTGAGACCCAGTACTTC. The encoded protein is CASTPGASETQYF.

The J gene is TRBJ2-7, the V gene TRBV4-2, with 7 bases fitting TRBD1. V gave up 4 bases and J gave up 4 bases; unmatched junction bases: 4. This CDR3 spans 13 amino acids. The germline V gene encodes CDR1 LGHNA and CDR2 YNFKEQ. The CDR3 DNA reads as TGTGCCAGCAGCCCCCGGGACAGTTACGAGCAGTACTTC. Translated: CASSPRDSYEQYF.

The chain combines TRBV7-2 with TRBJ2-5; D is possibly TRBD1 (6 bases). Germline V gives CDR1 SGHTA, CDR2 FQGNSA. Trimming shortened V by 5 bases and J by 4 bases, and 11 bases separated the two germline ends. The CDR3 sequence is 13 residues long. The chain's CDR3 is CASSQQGGETQYF. The CDR3 nucleotides are TGTGCCAGCAGCCAACAGGGTGGAGAGACCCAGTACTTC. Drawing the rest from reference TRBV7-2 and TRBJ2-5, the complete variable domain is GAGVSQSPSNKVTEKGKDVELRCDPISGHTALYWYRQSLGQGLEFLIYFQGNSAPDKSGLPSDRFSAERTGGSVSTLTIQRTQQEDSAVYLCASSQQGGETQYFGPGTRLLVL.

This chain connects TRBV6-5 to TRBJ2-7, with 9 positions matching TRBD1. The CDR3 has 14 amino acids. The trim removed 10 bases at V and 2 bases at J, leaving 9 bases unmatched. Germline CDR1 and CDR2: MNHEY and SVGAGI. DNA for the CDR3: TGTGCCACCCTTACAGGGGGCGAACCCTACGAGCAGTACTTC. Its translation is CATLTGGEPYEQYF.

The chain joins TRBV4-1 to TRBJ1-1, with D uncertain. V lost 0 bases and J lost 0, with 8 bases in between. The CDR3 has 15 amino acids. Germline lookup yields CDR1 MGHRA and CDR2 YSYEKL. This CDR3 is CASSQENSMNTEAFF. The DNA of the CDR3 is TGCGCCAGCAGCCAAGAAAACAGCATGAACACTGAAGCTTTCTTT.

The chain is built from TRBV6-6 and TRBJ1-4; TRBD1 is a possible D gene (5 bases). The germline V and J ends were trimmed by 10 bases and 8 bases, with 17 bases remaining between them. The CDR3 is made up of 13 amino acids. The germline CDR1 and CDR2 sequences are MNHNY and SVGAGI (reference sequence). CDR3 residues: CATIQVPWEKLFF. The CDR3 bases are TGTGCCACCATACAGGTTCCTTGGGAAAAACTGTTTTTT.

V is TRBV12-3 or TRBV12-4 and J is TRBJ2-2; D unclear. With 3 bases removed from V and 6 bases from J, the gap between germline ends came to 8 bases. The CDR3 contains 13 residues. The CDR3 here is CASSFRDPGELFF. As DNA, the CDR3 is TGTGCCAGCAGTTTTAGAGACCCCGGGGAGCTGTTTTTT.

This chain links TRBV6-5 with TRBJ1-6, with D tentatively TRBD1 (5 bases). Trimming pared 3 bases from V and 7 bases from J, leaving 16 bases between. Per germline, CDR1 MNHEY and CDR2 SVGAGI. CDR3 size: 16 residues. CDR3 sequence (DNA): TGTGCCAGCAGTTATGGGCAGGGCGGATGGAATTCACCCCTCCACTTT. This gives the protein CASSYGQGGWNSPLHF.

As concerns this clone: An end of the junction does not agree with germline; a read error may underlie this. This chain uses TRBV19 with TRBJ1-3; 9 nucleotides line up with TRBD1. CDR1 LNHDA and CDR2 SQIVND come from the germline V gene (reference sequence). This CDR3 is 13 amino acids long. The CDR3: CASSITPTGQGLF. Written as DNA, the CDR3 is TGTGCCAGTAGTATAACGCCGACGGGACAGGGCCTATTT.